This T cell receptor beta chain was captured in a study of CD8 T cells in Susac syndrome. Random hexamers were used to reverse transcribe the RNA input (about 0.45 to 1 ug). It was immunoSEQ multiplex PCR that amplified TCR beta CDR3 across 54 Vbeta and 13 Jbeta. TCRdb analysed the immunoSEQ multiplex PCR reads with MiXCR anew, one entry per CDR3 protein. This sample has some 150,000 distinct CDR3 sequences, with less than 97% found just once. V lost 4 bases, J lost 3 bases, and 6 bases lay in between. Germline V gene sequence: CDR1 SQVTM, CDR2 ANQGSEA. CDR3 size: 11 residues. Blood CD8+ and CD4+ T cells underwent high-throughput TCR beta sequencing. Negative isolation was used for CD8+ and CD4+ T cells, and FACS enrichment was applied to TEMRA cells.

The chain joins TRBV29-1 to TRBJ1-1; D gene uncertain. This clonotype originated in a human donor with multiple sclerosis. The sample comprised CD8+ T cells from PBMCs. This CDR3 is CSVAQYTEAFF. The CDR3 DNA reads TGCAGCGTTGCACAGTACACTGAAGCTTTCTTT.